This T cell receptor beta chain was found in a study of cytomegalovirus exposure and HLA in healthy donors (dated by TCRdb to about 2017). About the investigation overall: In an earlier analysis of under 600 of the donors, 276 Gb of sequence data and roughly 100 million unique TCR beta sequences from about 180 million T cells were reported. Of the 398 genotyped donors, approximately 81% were placed in the genetic ancestry cluster associated with self-reported Caucasian donors. An earlier analysis of more than 450 of the donors used high-throughput TCR beta sequencing to judge whether each TCR beta V gene segment behaved as functional or pseudogenic. Rather than using new phenotypic data, the later analysis identified candidate immune exposures from TCR beta sequences and from how often those sequences occurred across donors. Alongside the repertoire data, information on donor age, sex, ethnicity and CMV serostatus was compiled. An early release that covered several hundred HLA-typed donors contained 300 to 350 gigabases of sequencing data and approximately 85 million unique TCR sequences. Typing coverage differed by locus: A, B, C, DRB1 and DQB1 were typed in about 620-640 donors, DQA1 in approximately 520, DPA1 in 600 to 610, and DPB1 in just under 480. Four to six DR-DQ haplotypes were handled as single units for association and clustering, since linkage in the cohort was strong. In addition to the first cohort of 650 to 800 subjects, a separate validation cohort of 130 or so different subjects was used. The study was designed to test whether signatures of past pathogen exposure could be identified by cataloging public T cell receptors. On average, around 240,000 unique TCR beta nucleotide sequences were sequenced per donor among fewer than 500 genotyped donors of the cohort, with roughly 18% of those sequences being non-productive. Genome-wide SNP genotypes for about three fifths of the roughly 670 donors were used in a later genetic analysis, which treated that subset as a discovery cohort. A later analysis re-examined previously published TCR beta repertoires from about 670 donors and added high-resolution HLA genotyping to investigate patterns of TCR occurrence. All discovery cohort repertoires had been generated on a single sequencing platform. HLA typing covered class I and class II loci at four-digit resolution. To predict cytomegalovirus infection status, the study brought together high-throughput TCR immunosequencing, statistical association of individual TCRs with disease status, and machine learning. The study profiled the T cell repertoires of under 850 subjects by immunosequencing and related them to cytomegalovirus serostatus.

The cohort was made up of under 800 healthy bone marrow donors. Cohort members were all nominally healthy when sampled, although unrecorded immune exposures were likely present. The donor tested CMV seropositive and was one of the 289 seropositive cohort members. Each donor provided a peripheral blood sample, and peripheral blood mononuclear cells were used for TCR beta sequencing. Genomic DNA was extracted from the blood cell samples with the Qiagen DNeasy Blood Extraction Kit. Library preparation used the immunoSEQ multiplex PCR assay. For the multiplex PCR, a mixture combining 60 forward primers for TCR Vbeta segments and 13 reverse primers for TCR Jbeta segments was used. The CDR3 region of rearranged TCR beta genes was amplified from genomic DNA by a multiplex PCR assay. Amplified TCR beta libraries were sequenced as 87-base-pair reads on the Illumina HiSeq System. The source study handled its data this way. In a later analysis, roughly 80 million unique TCR beta chains were counted across the roughly 700 repertoires, and roughly 11 million of these chains were shared by at least two donors. Raw reads were error-corrected and collapsed into unique sequences with a nearest-neighbor algorithm that merged closely related sequences to remove PCR and sequencing errors. CDR3 sequences were aligned to IMGT reference sequences to assign V, D and J gene segments. For a sequence to be retained, a match of at least six nucleotides was required to both a V gene segment and a J gene segment. Rearrangements were classified as productive when the CDR3 lacked stop codons and remained in frame with V and J, and all other rearrangements were classified as non-productive. Following IMGT convention, CDR3 was defined as the stretch from the second conserved V-encoded cysteine to the conserved J-encoded phenylalanine. The earlier analysis of 450 to 750 of the donors excluded any sequence lacking an unambiguous match to a single V gene segment. An earlier analysis of a few hundred of the donors called V segments functional above 56.7% productive rearrangements and segregating when the between-donor standard deviation exceeded 5%. A statistical classification framework was developed to diagnose cytomegalovirus status using the catalog of TCR beta chain sequences. V and J gene assignment, in a later analysis, came from comparing TCR nucleotide sequences with IMGT/GENE-DB human TR gene sequences. A later analysis assigned CDR3 sequences and most-parsimonious VDJ recombination scenarios with the TCRdist pipeline. In a later analysis, each TCR beta chain was defined by its CDR3 amino acid sequence together with its V-gene family, and reads without a unique V-gene family were excluded. In a later analysis, several hundred highly shared, low-generation-probability nucleotide sequences were removed to address suspected cross-contamination and a sequencing artifact. For each public chain, a later analysis derived a clonal expansion index from normalized ranks of inferred template counts within each repertoire. In a later analysis, generation probabilities were computed using a VDJ recombination model fitted to out-of-frame rearrangements, and the results were checked against IGoR. In a later analysis, TCR-TCR, TCR-HLA and TCR-CMV co-occurrence was scored with hypergeometric tests, and a repertoire-size bias correction was applied to TCR pairs. In a later analysis, false discovery rates were estimated by permuting HLA or CMV assignments 20 times. A later analysis grouped co-occurring TCRs with DBSCAN, adding TCRdist sequence similarity when clustering within HLA-allele-positive subsets. Repertoires with fewer than 30,000 or more than 120,000 public chains were left out of co-occurrence clustering, as were a handful of repertoires with anomalous nucleotide sharing. Drawn from immuneACCESS, this table holds only the in-frame rearrangements with V and J called that TCRdb kept. Clones are partly lost; checked studies trace under half to an unresolved V gene and leave the rest unexplained. Clone size and the V and J calls come from that table; the DNA yielded D and trimming. The sample table records 100,000 to 150,000 clones; around four fifths of these occur just once. Of the sample, 5.9% falls within the top ten clones.

Study-wide findings and limitations: In vitro tests confirmed that a few of the cytomegalovirus-associated TCR beta chains recognize cytomegalovirus antigens. A later analysis associated roughly 17,000 TCR beta sequences with specific HLA alleles at a false discovery rate of 0.05. This cohort had only TCR beta chains sequenced, and the lack of alpha or paired-chain data limited which features could be detected. For the cohort, immune exposure information was limited to CMV serostatus. According to the authors, the approach could potentially be generalized to other disease states and immunological phenotypes. HLA typing was unavailable for some donors at each locus, so association tests used only the typed subset. A later analysis reported that several top co-occurrence clusters appeared linked to parvovirus B19, influenza, CMV and Epstein-Barr virus. A total of about 180 TCR beta chains were listed by the study as associated with cytomegalovirus. The sequencing pipeline was judged likely to have produced a cluster of highly shared sequence variants as a technical artifact. A further reported finding was that TCR beta sequences accurately predicted the HLA-A and HLA-B alleles for most subjects in the first cohort. Broadly in line with IMGT annotations, most TCR beta V segments showed up in productive rearrangements about 90% or about 30% of the time in an earlier analysis of under 700 of the donors. In a later analysis, HLA-associated TCR beta chains were found to be more clonally expanded and to have lower generation probabilities than equally common non-associated chains. Correlated functional status among segregating V segments might be attributable to linkage disequilibrium, but an unknown experimental factor could not be ruled out. Sequencing depth was assumed to be roughly uniform across donors in the presence/absence analyses, though that assumption may not hold. According to a later analysis, most CMV-associated TCR beta chains appeared to be HLA-restricted, and the HLA associations seemed to be driven largely by CMV exposure. A later genetic analysis associated a missense DCLRE1C variant with V-gene and J-gene trimming of TCR beta chains, and an independent cohort replicated the association. In a later genetic analysis, fewer N-insertions in productive TCRs were reported among donors in an Asian-associated ancestry cluster than the roughly 640-donor mean. A later analysis found that TCR association rates varied across HLA loci, with DRB1 alleles showing the most associated TCRs and HLA-C alleles the fewest. When HLA alleles, especially DR and DQ, strongly co-occurred, TCR associations were difficult to assign to individual alleles. Because counts were too low, around 18 rarely observed V segments, including chromosome 9 orphons, were left out of the earlier analysis of 500 to 750 of the donors. In both the original and validation cohorts, the classifier was reported to diagnose cytomegalovirus status with high specificity and sensitivity. While some public TCRs were present in many individuals, most TCR sequences turned up only very rarely across donors. Some IMGT-functional V segments, including TRBV6-2 and TRBV6-3, could not be distinguished by the 87-base-pair reads and were therefore excluded.

The CDR3 covers 12 residues, taking in both the cysteine and the phenylalanine. Kept here is only the CDR3 DNA, which spans 36 bases and is read in frame from base 1. Trimming accounts for 8 bases at V and 14 bases at J, while the number of junction bases matched to no gene is 8. For CDR1 and CDR2, the germline V gene (reference sequence) lists WNHNN and SYGVQD. Turning to this clone: No antigen is known for it. Base qualities are not recorded, but no much larger clone differs from it by a single base.

Sequencing input: PBMCs. The sequence derives from a woman in her thirties or forties in good health and CMV-seropositive. The sequence links TRBV10-1 to TRBJ1-6, with 8 bases in between that match TRBD1. The bases are TGCGCCAGCCTTGGCGTGACAGGGGCCCTCCACTTT. Translated, this gives CASLGVTGALHF.